What follows are 14 T cell receptor beta chains derived from one specimen sequenced in a study of blood T cell repertoires in COVID-19. Data came from immunoSEQ multiplex PCR; TCRdb stores just in-frame clones and leaves some out. The sample records about 54,000 clones, 75% to 85% being singletons. What was sequenced was peripheral blood. The receptors were gathered from a human donor in a cohort sampled during active COVID-19.

Concerning this clone: The sample holds other DNA sequences that translate to the same CDR3. This sequence joins TRBV5-1 and TRBJ2-7, with D possibly TRBD2 on 6 matching bases. V lost 0 bases and J lost 0, with 7 bases in between. Germline V gives CDR1 SGHRS, CDR2 YFSETQ. CDR3 length equals 14 residues. The CDR3 nucleotides are TGCGCCAGCAGCTTGGCCGGGGGCTCCTACGAGCAGTACTTC. Its translation: CASSLAGGSYEQYF.

The rearrangement links TRBV11-2 to TRBJ2-2; TRBD2 agrees at 8 bases. CDR3 size: 16 residues. Germline loops: CDR1 SGHAT, CDR2 FQNNGV. The J segment lost 6 bases and the V segment lost 3 bases, leaving 9 bases of the junction unmatched. For the CDR3, the DNA is TGTGCCAGCAGCTTGGACGGGAGGGCCTGGGCCGGGGAGCTGTTTTTT. It is translated as CASSLDGRAWAGELFF.

This chain links TRBV6-5 with TRBJ2-7, with 10 bases lining up with TRBD1. J was trimmed by 9 bases and V by 6 bases; bases with no gene match: 8. This CDR3 region has 13 residues. Looked up from germline, CDR1 is MNHEY and CDR2 is SVGAGI. The CDR3 DNA reads as TGTGCCAGCAGAACACGGACAGGGGGTGGGCAGTACTTC. This codes for CASRTRTGGGQYF.

The rearrangement links TRBV25-1 to TRBJ1-1, with TRBD1 as a possible D gene (5 bases). This CDR3 is built from 13 residues. CDR1 and CDR2 from the germline V gene are MGHDK and SYGVNS. V gave up 2 bases and J gave up 4 bases, with 8 bases separating them. The DNA for the CDR3 is TGTGCCAGCAGTGAACCAGGGCCCACTGAAGCTTTCTTT. Translated: CASSEPGPTEAFF.

The CDR3 bases are TGTGCCAGCAGTGAAGCGATTTGGGGACTAGCGGGGGAGACCCAGTACTTC. Residues: CASSEAIWGLAGETQYF. The chain couples TRBV6-1 to TRBJ2-5, with 13 bases lining up with TRBD2. Looked up from germline, CDR1 is MNHNS and CDR2 is SASEGT. The CDR3 contains 17 residues. V shed 0 bases and J 5 bases; nucleotides not matched to a gene: 6.

V usage is TRBV19 and J usage is TRBJ2-5; D perhaps matches TRBD1 (6 bases). The germline V gene encodes CDR1 LNHDA and CDR2 SQIVND (reference sequence). This CDR3 is 15 amino acids long. V was shortened by 3 bases and J by 2 bases, with 13 bases between the two germline ends. The DNA of the CDR3 is TGTGCCAGTAGTATCCGTGTCGACAGGCAAGAGACCCAGTACTTC. Translation gives CASSIRVDRQETQYF.

This clone was seen only a few times. The V call is TRBV7-3, the J call TRBJ2-7; weak D call: TRBD2 (6 bases). The CDR3 is 16 residues long. V was cut by 2 bases and J by 0 bases, with 14 bases left in between. Germline V gives CDR1 SGHTA, CDR2 FQGTGA. The CDR3 nucleotides are TGTGCCAGCAGCTTAGACTGGGCTAGCGTCTCCTACGAGCAGTACTTC. This translates into CASSLDWASVSYEQYF.

In this sample, this clone turned up once. The V call is TRBV9, the J call TRBJ1-3; D might be TRBD1 (5 bases). The V gene lost 0 bases and the J gene lost 0 bases, with 10 bases spanning the gap. CDR1 SGDLS and CDR2 YYNGEE come from the germline V gene. This CDR3 is 16 amino acids long. The CDR3 spells CASSVGQLFSGNTIYF. The CDR3 bases are TGTGCCAGCAGCGTAGGACAGCTTTTCTCTGGAAACACCATATATTTT.

V is TRBV6-4 and J is TRBJ2-7; possible D gene TRBD2, 6 bases. Germline CDR1 reads MRHNA; CDR2 reads SNTAGT. V lost 3 bases to trimming and J lost 9 bases, with 18 bases between them. The CDR3 loop spans 14 amino acids. The CDR3 reads CASSEAHLREWQYF. Here the CDR3 DNA reads TGTGCCAGCAGTGAGGCCCACTTACGGGAGTGGCAGTACTTC.

The genes are TRBV7-9 and TRBJ2-1, with 9 bases fitting TRBD2. Per germline, CDR1 SEHNR and CDR2 FQNEAQ (reference sequence). This CDR3 comprises 19 residues. V lost 2 bases and J lost 3; bases outside the gene matches: 14. CDR3 loop: CASSLRAGGPGRGYNEQFF. CDR3 DNA: TGTGCCAGCAGCTTAAGGGCGGGAGGGCCCGGAAGGGGCTACAATGAGCAGTTCTTC.

V and J are TRBV6-5 and TRBJ1-2; 8 bases align to TRBD1. Unmatched junction bases numbered 9, after V lost 1 base and J lost 8 bases. CDR3 length equals 15 residues. In germline, CDR1 is MNHEY, CDR2 SVGAGI. As DNA, the CDR3 is TGTGCCAGCAGTTACTGGTCCAGGACAGGGAGCGGCTACACCTTC. This sequence encodes CASSYWSRTGSGYTF.

The chain couples TRBV6-5 to TRBJ2-5, with D possibly matching TRBD2 (5 bases). CDR1 and CDR2 from the germline V gene are MNHEY and SVGAGI. The CDR3 has 11 residues. V lost 6 bases to trimming and J lost 5 bases, with 7 bases between them. The CDR3 loop reads CASSRRETQYF. CDR3 bases: TGTGCCAGCAGCAGGAGGGAGACCCAGTACTTC.

This clone has more than one count but fewer than ten. The V call is TRBV4-3, the J call TRBJ2-7, with D perhaps TRBD2 (5 bases). The CDR3 length is 15 residues. Germline V gene lookup returns CDR1 LGHNA and CDR2 YSLEER. V was pared by 0 bases and J by 2 bases, with 11 bases between. The CDR3 sequence: CASSQDRAAPYEQYF. The CDR3 bases are TGCGCCAGCAGCCAAGATAGAGCGGCTCCCTACGAGCAGTACTTC.

The rearrangement joins TRBV29-1 to TRBJ2-5; D possibly corresponds to TRBD2 (6 bases). The CDR3 covers 12 residues. V lost 7 bases and J 5 bases, leaving 14 bases between the germline ends. Germline CDR1 reads SQVTM; CDR2 reads ANQGSEA. The CDR3 here is CSDRDSGETQYF. The CDR3 DNA reads TGCAGCGATCGGGACTCCGGGGAGACCCAGTACTTC.